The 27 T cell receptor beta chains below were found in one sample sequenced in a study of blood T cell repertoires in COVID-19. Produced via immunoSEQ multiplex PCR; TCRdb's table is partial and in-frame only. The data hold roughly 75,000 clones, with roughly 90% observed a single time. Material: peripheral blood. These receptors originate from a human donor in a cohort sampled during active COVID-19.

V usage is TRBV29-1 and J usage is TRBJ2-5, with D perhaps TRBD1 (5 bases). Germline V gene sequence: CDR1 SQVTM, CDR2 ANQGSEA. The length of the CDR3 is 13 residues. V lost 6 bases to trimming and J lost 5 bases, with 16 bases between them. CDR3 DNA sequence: TGCAGCGTATATAAGGGGCTGTCGGAGACCCAGTACTTC. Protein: CSVYKGLSETQYF.

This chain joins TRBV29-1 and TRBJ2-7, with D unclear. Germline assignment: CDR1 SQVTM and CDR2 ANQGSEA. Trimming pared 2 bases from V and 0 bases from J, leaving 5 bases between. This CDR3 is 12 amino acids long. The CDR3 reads CSVELSSYEQYF. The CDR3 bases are TGCAGCGTTGAATTGAGCTCCTACGAGCAGTACTTC.

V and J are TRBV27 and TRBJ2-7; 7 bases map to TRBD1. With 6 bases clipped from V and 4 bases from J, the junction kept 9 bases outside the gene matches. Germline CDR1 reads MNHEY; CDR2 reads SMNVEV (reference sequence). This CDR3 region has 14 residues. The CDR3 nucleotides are TGTGCCAGCAGCGTGACAGGGCACGCATACGAGCAGTACTTC. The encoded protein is CASSVTGHAYEQYF.

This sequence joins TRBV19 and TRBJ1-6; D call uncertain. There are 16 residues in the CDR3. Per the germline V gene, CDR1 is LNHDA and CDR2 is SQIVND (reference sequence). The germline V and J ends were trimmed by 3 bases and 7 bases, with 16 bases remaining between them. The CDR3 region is CASSISPASVNSPLHF. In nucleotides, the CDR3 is TGTGCCAGTAGTATTTCACCCGCCTCGGTAAATTCACCCCTCCACTTT.

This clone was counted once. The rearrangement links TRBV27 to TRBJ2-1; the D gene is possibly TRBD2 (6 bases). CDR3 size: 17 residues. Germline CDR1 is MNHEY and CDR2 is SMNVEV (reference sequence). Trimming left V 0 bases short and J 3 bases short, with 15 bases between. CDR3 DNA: TGTGCCAGCAGTTTATCCTCTAGCGTGACCATCTACAATGAGCAGTTCTTC. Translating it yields CASSLSSSVTIYNEQFF.

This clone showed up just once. The CDR3 DNA is TGTGCCAGTAGAACCGGACTTAACTATGGCTACACCTTC. Translated: CASRTGLNYGYTF. This chain uses TRBV19 with TRBJ1-2, with no clear D. The V gene lost 6 bases and the J gene lost 1 base, with 9 bases spanning the gap. CDR1 is LNHDA and CDR2 is SQIVND in the germline V gene (reference sequence). This CDR3 contains 13 residues.

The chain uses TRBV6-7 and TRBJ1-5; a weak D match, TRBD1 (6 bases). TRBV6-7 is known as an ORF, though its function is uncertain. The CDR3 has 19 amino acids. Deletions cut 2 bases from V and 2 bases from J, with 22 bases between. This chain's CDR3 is CASSYRPGTRMAGNQPQHF. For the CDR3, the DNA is TGTGCCAGCAGTTACCGACCGGGGACAAGGATGGCGGGCAATCAGCCCCAGCATTTT.

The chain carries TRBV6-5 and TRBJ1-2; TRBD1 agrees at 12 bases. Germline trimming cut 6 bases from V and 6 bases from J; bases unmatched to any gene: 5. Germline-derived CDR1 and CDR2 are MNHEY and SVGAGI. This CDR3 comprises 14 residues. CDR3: CASRPGDRGHGYTF. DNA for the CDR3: TGTGCCAGCAGACCTGGGGACAGGGGGCATGGCTACACCTTC.

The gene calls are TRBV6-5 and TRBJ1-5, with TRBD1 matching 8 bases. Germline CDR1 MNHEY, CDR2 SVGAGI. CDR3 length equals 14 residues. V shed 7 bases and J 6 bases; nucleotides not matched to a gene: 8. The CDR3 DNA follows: TGTGCCAGCATTCTGGACAGGGTAGGTCAGCCCCAGCATTTT. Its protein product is CASILDRVGQPQHF.

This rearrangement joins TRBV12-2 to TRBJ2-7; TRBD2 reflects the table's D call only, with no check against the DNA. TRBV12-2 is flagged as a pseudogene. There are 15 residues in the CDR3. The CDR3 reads CASRLVPPRVYEQYF. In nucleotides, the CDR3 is TGTGCAAGTCGCTTGGTCCCCCCCCGGGTCTACGAGCAGTACTTC.

The CDR3 nucleotides are TGTGCCAGCAGCCTGAACCCGGGGAACCATAGACCCGCAAGCTCCTACGAGCAGTACTTC. This sequence encodes CASSLNPGNHRPASSYEQYF. This chain uses TRBV3-1 (or the pseudogene TRBV3-2) with TRBJ2-7; weak D call: TRBD2 (5 bases). Trimming left V 4 bases short and J 0 bases short, with 28 bases between. CDR1 is LGHDT and CDR2 is YNNKEL in the germline V gene (reference sequence). The CDR3 extends over 20 amino acids.

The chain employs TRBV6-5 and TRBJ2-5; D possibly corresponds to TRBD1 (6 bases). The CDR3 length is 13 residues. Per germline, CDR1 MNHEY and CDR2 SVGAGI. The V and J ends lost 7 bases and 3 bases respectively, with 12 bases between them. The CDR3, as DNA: TGTGCCAGCATCAGGACAGCAAAAGAGACCCAGTACTTC. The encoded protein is CASIRTAKETQYF.

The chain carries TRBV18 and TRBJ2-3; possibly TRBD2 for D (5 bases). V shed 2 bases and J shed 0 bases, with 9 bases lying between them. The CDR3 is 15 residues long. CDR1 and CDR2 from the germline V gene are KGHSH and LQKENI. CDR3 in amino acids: CASSPNSGSTDTQYF. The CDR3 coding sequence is TGTGCCAGCTCACCAAACAGCGGCAGCACAGATACGCAGTATTTT.

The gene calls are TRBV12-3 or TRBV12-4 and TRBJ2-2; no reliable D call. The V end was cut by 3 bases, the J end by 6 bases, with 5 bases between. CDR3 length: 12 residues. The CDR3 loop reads CASSFVAGELFF. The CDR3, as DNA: TGTGCCAGCAGTTTTGTAGCCGGGGAGCTGTTTTTT.

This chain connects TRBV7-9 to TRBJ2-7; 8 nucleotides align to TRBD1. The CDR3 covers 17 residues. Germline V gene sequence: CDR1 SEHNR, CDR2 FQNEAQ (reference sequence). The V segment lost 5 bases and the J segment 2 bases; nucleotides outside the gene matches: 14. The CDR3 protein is CASSAKVRDRFAYEQYF. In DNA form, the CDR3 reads TGTGCCAGCAGCGCCAAAGTCCGGGACAGGTTCGCCTACGAGCAGTACTTC.

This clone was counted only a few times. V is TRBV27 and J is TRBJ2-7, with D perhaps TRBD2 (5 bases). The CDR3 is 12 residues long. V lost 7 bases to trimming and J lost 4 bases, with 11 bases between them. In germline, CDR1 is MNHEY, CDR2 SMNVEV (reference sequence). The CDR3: CASTPGVYEQYF. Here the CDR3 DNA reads TGTGCCAGCACCCCCGGGGTATACGAGCAGTACTTC.

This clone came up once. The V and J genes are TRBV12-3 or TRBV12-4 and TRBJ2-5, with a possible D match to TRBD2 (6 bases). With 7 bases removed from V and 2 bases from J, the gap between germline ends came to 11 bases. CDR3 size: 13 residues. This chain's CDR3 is CASTLGLQETQYF. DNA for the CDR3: TGTGCCAGCACACTGGGACTTCAAGAGACCCAGTACTTC.

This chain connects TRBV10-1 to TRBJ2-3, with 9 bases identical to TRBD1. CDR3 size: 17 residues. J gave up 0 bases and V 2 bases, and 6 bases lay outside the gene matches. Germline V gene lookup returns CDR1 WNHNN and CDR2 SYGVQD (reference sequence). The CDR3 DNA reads TGCGCCAGCAGTGAGACGGGGACAGGGCCGAGCACAGATACGCAGTATTTT. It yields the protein CASSETGTGPSTDTQYF.

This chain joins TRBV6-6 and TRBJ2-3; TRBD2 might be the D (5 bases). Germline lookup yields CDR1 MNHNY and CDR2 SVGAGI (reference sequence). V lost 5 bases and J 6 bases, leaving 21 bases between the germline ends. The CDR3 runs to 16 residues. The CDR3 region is CASSRDLARARDTQYF. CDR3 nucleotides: TGTGCCAGCAGTCGAGACTTAGCGAGGGCCCGGGATACGCAGTATTTT.

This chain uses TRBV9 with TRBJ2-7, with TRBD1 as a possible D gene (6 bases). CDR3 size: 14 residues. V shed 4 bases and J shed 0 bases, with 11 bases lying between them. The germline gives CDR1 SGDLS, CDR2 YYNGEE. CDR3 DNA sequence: TGTGCCAGCAGCCTAGGACAGCTCTCCTACGAGCAGTACTTC. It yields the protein CASSLGQLSYEQYF.

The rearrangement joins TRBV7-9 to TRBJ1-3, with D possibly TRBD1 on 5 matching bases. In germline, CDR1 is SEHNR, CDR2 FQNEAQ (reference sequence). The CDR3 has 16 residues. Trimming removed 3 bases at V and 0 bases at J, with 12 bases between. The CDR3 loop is CASSFRAALSGNTIYF. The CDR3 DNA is TGTGCCAGCAGCTTCAGGGCCGCCCTCTCTGGAAACACCATATATTTT.

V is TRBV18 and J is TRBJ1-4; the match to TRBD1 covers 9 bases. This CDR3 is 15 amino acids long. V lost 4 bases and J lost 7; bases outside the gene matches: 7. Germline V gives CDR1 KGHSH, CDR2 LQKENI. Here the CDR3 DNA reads TGTGCCAGCTCACAACGAACAGGGGGCGGTGAAAAACTGTTTTTT. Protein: CASSQRTGGGEKLFF.

CDR3 sequence reads: CASSSGHLNEKLFF. CDR3 nucleotide sequence: TGCGCCAGCAGCTCCGGACACCTTAATGAAAAACTGTTTTTT. The V call is TRBV5-1, the J call TRBJ1-4; D possibly corresponds to TRBD1 (5 bases). V lost 3 bases and J 4 bases, leaving 10 bases between the germline ends. Germline lookup yields CDR1 SGHRS and CDR2 YFSETQ. This CDR3 spans 14 amino acids.

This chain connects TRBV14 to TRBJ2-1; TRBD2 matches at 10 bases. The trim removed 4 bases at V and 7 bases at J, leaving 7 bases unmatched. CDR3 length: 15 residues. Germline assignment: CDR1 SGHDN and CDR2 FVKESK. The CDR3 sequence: CASSRSGGAGNEQFF. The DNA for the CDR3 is TGTGCCAGCAGCCGGAGCGGGGGGGCAGGTAATGAGCAGTTCTTC.

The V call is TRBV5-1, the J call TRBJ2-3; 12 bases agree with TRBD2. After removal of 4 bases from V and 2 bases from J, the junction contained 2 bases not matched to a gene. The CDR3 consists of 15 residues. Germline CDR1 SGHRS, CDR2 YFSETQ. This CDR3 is CASSRLAGDTDTQYF. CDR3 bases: TGCGCCAGCAGCAGACTAGCGGGGGACACAGATACGCAGTATTTT. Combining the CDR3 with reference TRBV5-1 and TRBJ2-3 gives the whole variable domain KAGVTQTPRYLIKTRGQQVTLSCSPISGHRSVSWYQQTPGQGLQFLFEYFSETQRNKGNFPGRFSGRQFSNSRSEMNVSTLELGDSALYLCASSRLAGDTDTQYFGPGTRLTVL.

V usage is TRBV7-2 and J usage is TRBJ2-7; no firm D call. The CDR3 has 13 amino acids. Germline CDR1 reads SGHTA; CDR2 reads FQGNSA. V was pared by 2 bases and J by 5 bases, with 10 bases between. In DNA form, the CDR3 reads TGTGCCAGCAGCTTATCGCGGCACGACGAGCAGTACTTC. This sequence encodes CASSLSRHDEQYF. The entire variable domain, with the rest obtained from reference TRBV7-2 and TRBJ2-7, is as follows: GAGVSQSPSNKVTEKGKDVELRCDPISGHTALYWYRQSLGQGLEFLIYFQGNSAPDKSGLPSDRFSAERTGGSVSTLTIQRTQQEDSAVYLCASSLSRHDEQYFGPGTRLTVT.

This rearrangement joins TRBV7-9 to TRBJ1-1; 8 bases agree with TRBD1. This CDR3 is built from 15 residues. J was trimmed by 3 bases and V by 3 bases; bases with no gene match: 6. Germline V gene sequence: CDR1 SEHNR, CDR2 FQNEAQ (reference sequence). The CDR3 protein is CASSFSGGLDTEAFF. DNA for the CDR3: TGTGCCAGCAGCTTCTCAGGGGGCCTTGACACTGAAGCTTTCTTT.